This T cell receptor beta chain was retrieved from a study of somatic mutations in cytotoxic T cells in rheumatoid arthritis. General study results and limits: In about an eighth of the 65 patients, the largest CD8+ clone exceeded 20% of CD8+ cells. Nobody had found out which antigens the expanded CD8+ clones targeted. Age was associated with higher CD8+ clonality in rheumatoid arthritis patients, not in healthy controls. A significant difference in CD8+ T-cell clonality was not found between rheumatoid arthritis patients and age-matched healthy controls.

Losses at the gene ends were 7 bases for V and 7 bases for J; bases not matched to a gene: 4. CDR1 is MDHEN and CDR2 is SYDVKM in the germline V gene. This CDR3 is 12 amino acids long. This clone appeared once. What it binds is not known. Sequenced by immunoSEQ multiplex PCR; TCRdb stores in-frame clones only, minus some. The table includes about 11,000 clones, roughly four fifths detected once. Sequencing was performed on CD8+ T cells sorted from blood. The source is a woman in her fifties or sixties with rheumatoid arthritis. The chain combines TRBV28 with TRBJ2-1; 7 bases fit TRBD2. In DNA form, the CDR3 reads TGTGCCAGCACCATGGGGGGGAATGAGCAGTTCTTC. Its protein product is CASTMGGNEQFF.